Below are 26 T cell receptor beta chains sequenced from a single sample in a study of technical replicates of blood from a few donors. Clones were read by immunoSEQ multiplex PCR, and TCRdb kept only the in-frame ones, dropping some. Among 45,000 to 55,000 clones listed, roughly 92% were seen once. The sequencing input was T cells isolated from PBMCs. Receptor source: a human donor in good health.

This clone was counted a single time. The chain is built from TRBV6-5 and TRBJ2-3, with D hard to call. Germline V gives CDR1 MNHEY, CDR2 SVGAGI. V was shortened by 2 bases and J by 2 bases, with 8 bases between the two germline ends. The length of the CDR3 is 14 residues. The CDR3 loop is CASSYGQDTDTQYF. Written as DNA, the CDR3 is TGTGCCAGCAGTTACGGGCAGGACACAGATACGCAGTATTTT.

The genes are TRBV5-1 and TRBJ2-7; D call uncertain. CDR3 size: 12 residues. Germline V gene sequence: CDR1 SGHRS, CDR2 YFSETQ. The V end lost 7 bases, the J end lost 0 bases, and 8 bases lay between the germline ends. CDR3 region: CASGTDSYEQYF. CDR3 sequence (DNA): TGCGCCAGCGGTACAGACTCCTACGAGCAGTACTTC.

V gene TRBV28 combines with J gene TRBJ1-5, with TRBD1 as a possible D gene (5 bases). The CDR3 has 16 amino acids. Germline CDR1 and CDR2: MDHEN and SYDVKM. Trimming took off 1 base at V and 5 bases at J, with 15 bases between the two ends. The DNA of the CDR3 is TGTGCCAGCAGTTTATTCGCGGGGGAAGAATATCAGCCCCAGCATTTT. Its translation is CASSLFAGEEYQPQHF. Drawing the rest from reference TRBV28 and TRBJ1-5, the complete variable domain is DVKVTQSSRYLVKRTGEKVFLECVQDMDHENMFWYRQDPGLGLRLIYFSYDVKMKEKGDIPEGYSVSREKKERFSLILESASTNQTSMYLCASSLFAGEEYQPQHFGDGTRLSIL.

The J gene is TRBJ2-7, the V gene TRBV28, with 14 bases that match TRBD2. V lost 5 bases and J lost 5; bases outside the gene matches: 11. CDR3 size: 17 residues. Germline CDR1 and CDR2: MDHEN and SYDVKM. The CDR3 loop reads CASSPHPTSGRVHEQYF. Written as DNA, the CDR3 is TGTGCCAGCAGTCCACACCCGACTAGCGGGAGGGTTCACGAGCAGTACTTC.

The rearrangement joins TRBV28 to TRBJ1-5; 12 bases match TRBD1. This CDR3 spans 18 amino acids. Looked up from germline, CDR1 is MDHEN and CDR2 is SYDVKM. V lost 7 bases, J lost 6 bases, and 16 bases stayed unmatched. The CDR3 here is CASNLILGGDRGPQPQHF. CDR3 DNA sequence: TGTGCCAGCAACTTGATCCTCGGGGGGGACAGGGGGCCTCAGCCCCAGCATTTT.

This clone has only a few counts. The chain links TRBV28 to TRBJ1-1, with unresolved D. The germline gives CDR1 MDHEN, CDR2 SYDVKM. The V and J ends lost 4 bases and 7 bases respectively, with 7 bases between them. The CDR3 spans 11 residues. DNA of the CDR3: TGTGCCAGCAGTTGGTCAGGTGAAGCTTTCTTT. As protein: CASSWSGEAFF.

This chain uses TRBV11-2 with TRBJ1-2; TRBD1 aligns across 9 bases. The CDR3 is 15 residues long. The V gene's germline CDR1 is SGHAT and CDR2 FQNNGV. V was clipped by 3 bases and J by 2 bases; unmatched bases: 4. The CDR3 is CASSFSQGANYGYTF. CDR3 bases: TGTGCCAGCAGCTTCTCACAGGGGGCCAACTATGGCTACACCTTC. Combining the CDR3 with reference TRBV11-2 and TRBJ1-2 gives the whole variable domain EAGVAQSPRYKIIEKRQSVAFWCNPISGHATLYWYQQILGQGPKLLIQFQNNGVVDDSQLPKDRFSAERLKGVDSTLKIQPAKLEDSAVYLCASSFSQGANYGYTFGSGTRLTVV.

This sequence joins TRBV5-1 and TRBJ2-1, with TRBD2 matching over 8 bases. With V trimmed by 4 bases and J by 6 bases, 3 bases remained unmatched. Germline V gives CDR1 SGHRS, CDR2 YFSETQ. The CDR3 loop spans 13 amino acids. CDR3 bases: TGCGCCAGCAGCACCGGACTAGCCAATGAGCAGTTCTTC. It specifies CASSTGLANEQFF. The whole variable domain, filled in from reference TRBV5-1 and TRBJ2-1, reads KAGVTQTPRYLIKTRGQQVTLSCSPISGHRSVSWYQQTPGQGLQFLFEYFSETQRNKGNFPGRFSGRQFSNSRSEMNVSTLELGDSALYLCASSTGLANEQFFGPGTRLTVL.

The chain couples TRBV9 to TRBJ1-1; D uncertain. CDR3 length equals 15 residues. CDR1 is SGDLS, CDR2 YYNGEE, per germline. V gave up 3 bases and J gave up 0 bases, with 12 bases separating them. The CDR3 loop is CASSASGKLNTEAFF. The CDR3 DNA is TGTGCCAGCAGCGCCTCCGGGAAACTGAACACTGAAGCTTTCTTT.

CDR3 coding DNA: TGTGCCAGCAGCCTCCCTCAGGGGGCTGCTGAAGCTTTCTTT. Translating gives CASSLPQGAAEAFF. The rearrangement links TRBV11-3 to TRBJ1-1; 8 bases fit TRBD1. Germline assignment: CDR1 SGHNT and CDR2 YENEEA. The CDR3 totals 14 residues. The J segment lost 6 bases and the V segment lost 5 bases, leaving 8 bases of the junction unmatched.

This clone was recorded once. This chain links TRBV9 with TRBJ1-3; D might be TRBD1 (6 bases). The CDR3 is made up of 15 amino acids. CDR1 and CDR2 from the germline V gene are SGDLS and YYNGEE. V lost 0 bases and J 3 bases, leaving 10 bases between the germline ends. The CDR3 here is CASSVAGGLGNTIYF. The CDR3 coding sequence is TGTGCCAGCAGCGTAGCTGGGGGCCTTGGAAACACCATATATTTT.

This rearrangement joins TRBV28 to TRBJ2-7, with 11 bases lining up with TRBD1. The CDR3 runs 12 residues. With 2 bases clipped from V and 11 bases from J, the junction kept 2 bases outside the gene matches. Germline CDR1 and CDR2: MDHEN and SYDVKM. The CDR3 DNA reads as TGTGCCAGCAGTTTAGGGACAGGGGGTGAGTACTTC. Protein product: CASSLGTGGEYF.

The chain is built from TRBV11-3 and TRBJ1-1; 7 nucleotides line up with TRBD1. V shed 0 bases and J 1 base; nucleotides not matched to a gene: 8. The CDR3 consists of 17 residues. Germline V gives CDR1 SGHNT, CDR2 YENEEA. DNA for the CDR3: TGTGCCAGCAGCTTAGATGGTTGGGGACAGCCGAACACTGAAGCTTTCTTT. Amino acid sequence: CASSLDGWGQPNTEAFF.

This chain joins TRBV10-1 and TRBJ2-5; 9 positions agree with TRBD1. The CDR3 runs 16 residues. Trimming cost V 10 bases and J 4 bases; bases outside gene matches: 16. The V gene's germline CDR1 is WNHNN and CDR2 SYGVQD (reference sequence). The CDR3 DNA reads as TGCGCCATCTTCCAACGGGACAGGGAAAACCCAGAGACCCAGTACTTC. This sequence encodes CAIFQRDRENPETQYF.

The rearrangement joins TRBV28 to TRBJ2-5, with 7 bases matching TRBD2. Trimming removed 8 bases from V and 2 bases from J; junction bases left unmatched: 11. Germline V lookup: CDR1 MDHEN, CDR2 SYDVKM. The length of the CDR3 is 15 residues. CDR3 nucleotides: TGTGCCAGCGGGAGGGGCGACTCTCTACAAGAGACCCAGTACTTC. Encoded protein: CASGRGDSLQETQYF.

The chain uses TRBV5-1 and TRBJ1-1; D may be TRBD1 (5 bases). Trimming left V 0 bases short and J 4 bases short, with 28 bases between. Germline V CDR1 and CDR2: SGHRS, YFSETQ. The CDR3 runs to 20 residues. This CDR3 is CASSLVRFARSARDGTEAFF. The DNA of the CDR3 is TGCGCCAGCAGCTTGGTCCGCTTCGCTCGTTCAGCCAGGGATGGCACTGAAGCTTTCTTT.

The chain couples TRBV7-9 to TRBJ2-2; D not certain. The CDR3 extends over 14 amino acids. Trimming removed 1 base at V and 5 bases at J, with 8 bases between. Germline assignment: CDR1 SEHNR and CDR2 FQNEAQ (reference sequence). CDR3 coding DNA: TGTGCCAGCAGCTTAGACTCCCTGACCGGGGAGCTGTTTTTT. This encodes CASSLDSLTGELFF.

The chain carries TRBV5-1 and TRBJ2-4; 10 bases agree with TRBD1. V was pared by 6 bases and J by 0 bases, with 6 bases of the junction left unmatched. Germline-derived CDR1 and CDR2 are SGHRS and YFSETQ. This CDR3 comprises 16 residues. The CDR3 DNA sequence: TGCGCCAGCAACCCGGGACAGGGGATAGCCAAAAACATTCAGTACTTC. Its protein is CASNPGQGIAKNIQYF.

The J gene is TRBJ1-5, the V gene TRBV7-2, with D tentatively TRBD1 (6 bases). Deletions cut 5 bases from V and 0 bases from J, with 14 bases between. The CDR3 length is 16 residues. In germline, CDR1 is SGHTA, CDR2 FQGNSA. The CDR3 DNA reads TGTGCCAGCAGCCCTAGGTCAGGGGTTAGCAATCAGCCCCAGCATTTT. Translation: CASSPRSGVSNQPQHF.

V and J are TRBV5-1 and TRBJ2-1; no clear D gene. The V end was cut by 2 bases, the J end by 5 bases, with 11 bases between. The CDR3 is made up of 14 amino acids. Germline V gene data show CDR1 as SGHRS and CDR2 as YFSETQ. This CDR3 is CASSLALLDNEQFF. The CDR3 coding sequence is TGCGCCAGCAGCTTAGCGCTTCTCGACAATGAGCAGTTCTTC.

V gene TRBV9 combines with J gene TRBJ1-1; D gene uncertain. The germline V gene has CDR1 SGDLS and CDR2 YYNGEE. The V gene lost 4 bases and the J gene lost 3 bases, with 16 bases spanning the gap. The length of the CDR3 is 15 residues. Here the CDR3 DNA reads TGTGCCAGCAGCCCCACCTCGAGGGTCGACACTGAAGCTTTCTTT. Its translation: CASSPTSRVDTEAFF. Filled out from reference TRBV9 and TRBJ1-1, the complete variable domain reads DSGVTQTPKHLITATGQRVTLRCSPRSGDLSVYWYQQSLDQGLQFLIQYYNGEERAKGNILERFSAQQFPDLHSELNLSSLELGDSALYFCASSPTSRVDTEAFFGQGTRLTVV.

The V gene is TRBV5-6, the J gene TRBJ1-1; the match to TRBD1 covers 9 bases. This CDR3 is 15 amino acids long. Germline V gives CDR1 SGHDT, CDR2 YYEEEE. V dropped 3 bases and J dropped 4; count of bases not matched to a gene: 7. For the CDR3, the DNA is TGTGCCAGCAGCTCGACACAGGGGGCTGGCACTGAAGCTTTCTTT. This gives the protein CASSSTQGAGTEAFF.

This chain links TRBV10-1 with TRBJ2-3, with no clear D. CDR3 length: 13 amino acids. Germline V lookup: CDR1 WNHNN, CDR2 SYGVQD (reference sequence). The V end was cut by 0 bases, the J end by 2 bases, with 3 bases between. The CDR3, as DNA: TGCGCCAGCAGTGAGTCCCACACAGATACGCAGTATTTT. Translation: CASSESHTDTQYF.

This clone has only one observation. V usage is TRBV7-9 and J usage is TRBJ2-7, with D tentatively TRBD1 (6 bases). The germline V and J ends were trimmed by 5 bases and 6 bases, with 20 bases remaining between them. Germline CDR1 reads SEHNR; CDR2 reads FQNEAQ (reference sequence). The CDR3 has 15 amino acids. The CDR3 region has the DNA TGTGCCAGCAGCACAGGTGCCAGGGGTGGATTCGAGCAGTACTTC. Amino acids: CASSTGARGGFEQYF.

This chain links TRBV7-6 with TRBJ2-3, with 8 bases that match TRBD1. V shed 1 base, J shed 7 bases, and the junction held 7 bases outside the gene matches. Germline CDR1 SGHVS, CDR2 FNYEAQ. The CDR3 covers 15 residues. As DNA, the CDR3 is TGTGCCAGCAGCTTAGTCCCGGGACAGGAGTATACGCAGTATTTT. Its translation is CASSLVPGQEYTQYF.

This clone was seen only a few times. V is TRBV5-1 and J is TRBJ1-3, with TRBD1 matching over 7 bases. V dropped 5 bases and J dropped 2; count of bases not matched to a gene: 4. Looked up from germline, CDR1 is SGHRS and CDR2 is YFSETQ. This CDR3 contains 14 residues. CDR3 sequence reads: CASRQGYPGNTIYF. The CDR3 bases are TGCGCCAGCAGACAGGGGTACCCTGGAAACACCATATATTTT.